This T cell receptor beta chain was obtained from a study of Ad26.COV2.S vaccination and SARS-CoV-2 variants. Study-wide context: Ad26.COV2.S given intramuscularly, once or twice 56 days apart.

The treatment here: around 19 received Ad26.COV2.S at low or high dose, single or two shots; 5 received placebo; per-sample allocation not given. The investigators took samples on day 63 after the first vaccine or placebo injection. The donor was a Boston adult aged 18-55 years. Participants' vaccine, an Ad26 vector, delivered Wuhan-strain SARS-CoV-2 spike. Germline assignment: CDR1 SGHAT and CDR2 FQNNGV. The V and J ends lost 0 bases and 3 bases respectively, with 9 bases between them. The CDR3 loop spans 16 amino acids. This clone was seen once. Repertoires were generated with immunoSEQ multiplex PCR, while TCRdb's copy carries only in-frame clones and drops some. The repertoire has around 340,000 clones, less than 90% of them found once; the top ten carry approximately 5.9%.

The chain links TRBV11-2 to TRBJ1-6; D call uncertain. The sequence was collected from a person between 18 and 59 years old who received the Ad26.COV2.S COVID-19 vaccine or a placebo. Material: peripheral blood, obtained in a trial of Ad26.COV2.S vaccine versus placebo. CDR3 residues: CASSLEVGNYNSPLHF. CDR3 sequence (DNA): TGTGCCAGCAGCTTAGAAGTCGGAAACTATAATTCACCCCTCCACTTT.